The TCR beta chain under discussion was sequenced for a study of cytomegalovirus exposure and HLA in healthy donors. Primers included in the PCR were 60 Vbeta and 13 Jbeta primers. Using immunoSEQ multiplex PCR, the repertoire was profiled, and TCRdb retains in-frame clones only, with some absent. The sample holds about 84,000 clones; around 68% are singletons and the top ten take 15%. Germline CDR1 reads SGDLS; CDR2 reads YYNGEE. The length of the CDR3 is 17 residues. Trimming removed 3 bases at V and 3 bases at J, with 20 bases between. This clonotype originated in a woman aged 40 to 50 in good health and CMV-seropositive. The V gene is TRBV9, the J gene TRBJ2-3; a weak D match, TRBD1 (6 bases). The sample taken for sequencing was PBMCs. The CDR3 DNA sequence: TGTGCCAGCAGCGATGGCCCCCGACAGGACGGGACAGATACGCAGTATTTT. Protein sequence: CASSDGPRQDGTDTQYF.